This T cell receptor beta chain was found in a study of blood T cell repertoires in COVID-19. Study overall: From the United States, Italy and Spain came samples of acute and convalescent COVID-19. Sources were T cells, B-cell-depleted T cells, or PBMCs; the material itself was cDNA or gDNA.

In the original workflow: Reference gene primers were amplified, and this amplification served to estimate nucleated cell counts. Generated by immunoSEQ multiplex PCR, the TCRdb table keeps only in-frame clones and is missing some. That table supplies the V and J calls and clone size; D and trimming were determined from the DNA. This sample has fewer than 200,000 clones, with roughly 85% found just once. Trimming cost V 3 bases and J 1 base; bases outside gene matches: 3. This CDR3 spans 14 amino acids. Germline lookup yields CDR1 SGHRS and CDR2 YFSETQ. Recovery among Cohort 3 donors was established by two negative PCRs, clearance, or symptom resolution.

The sequence was collected from a woman aged 50 to 60 who had recovered from COVID-19. The genes are TRBV5-1 and TRBJ2-5; 7 bases fit TRBD1. Sequenced input: PBMCs or T cells enriched from blood (not recorded which). Written as DNA, the CDR3 is TGCGCCAGCAGCTCCGGGACAGTCCAAGAGACCCAGTACTTC. Its protein is CASSSGTVQETQYF.